The rows below give T cell receptor beta chains drawn from one sample of a study of T-cell memory formation after mild COVID-19. A single record per CDR3 protein comes from TCRdb applying MiXCR to the 5' RACE reads. The sample has 200,000 or so distinct CDR3 sequences; roughly 10% are singletons. The sequencing input was PBMCs or a T cell subset sorted from them (not recorded which). All receptors come from a man aged 18 to 29 who had mild COVID-19 (a few samples of this study predate the infection). Cell type and time point are not known. Both conserved end residues are part of each CDR3. The order of the fields is J gene, clone size, V gene, CDR3 protein. Rows give clone size only sometimes, using once, few, many, or a class for an expanded clone.

j_call: TRBJ1-6; clone_size: few; v_call: TRBV18; cdr3_aa: CASSLRDGTGGNSPLHF
j_call: TRBJ2-2; clone_size: -; v_call: TRBV7-2; cdr3_aa: CANVKTGNTGELFF
j_call: TRBJ2-1; clone_size: many; v_call: TRBV5-5; cdr3_aa: CASSSGQGYNEQFF
j_call: TRBJ2-3; clone_size: -; v_call: TRBV18; cdr3_aa: CASSPRLAGGVDTQYF
j_call: TRBJ1-1; clone_size: many; v_call: TRBV4-1; cdr3_aa: CASSLLWNTEAFF
j_call: TRBJ2-5; clone_size: few; v_call: TRBV9; cdr3_aa: CASSASGDARETQYF
j_call: TRBJ1-1; clone_size: few; v_call: TRBV7-3; cdr3_aa: CASSPGGVNTEAFF
j_call: TRBJ2-5; clone_size: few; v_call: TRBV7-2; cdr3_aa: CASSPMEGATTQYF
j_call: TRBJ2-5; clone_size: -; v_call: TRBV3-1; cdr3_aa: CASARRGLAGAQETQYF
j_call: TRBJ2-1; clone_size: many; v_call: TRBV20-1; cdr3_aa: CSAREWGGRNEQFF
j_call: TRBJ2-3; clone_size: -; v_call: TRBV4-2; cdr3_aa: CASSPKTGLDQIDTQYF
j_call: TRBJ2-7; clone_size: -; v_call: TRBV30; cdr3_aa: CAWKGRGGLEQYF
j_call: TRBJ2-2; clone_size: few; v_call: TRBV7-9; cdr3_aa: CASRPGTGIVSPGELFF
j_call: TRBJ1-2; clone_size: -; v_call: TRBV6-5; cdr3_aa: CASSSTPDRAYYTF
j_call: TRBJ1-2; clone_size: few; v_call: TRBV29-1; cdr3_aa: CSADPPRTF
j_call: TRBJ1-1; clone_size: few; v_call: TRBV6-5; cdr3_aa: CASNKQLNTEAFF
j_call: TRBJ1-1; clone_size: few; v_call: TRBV19; cdr3_aa: CASRRLEWETEAFF
j_call: TRBJ1-1; clone_size: many; v_call: TRBV11-1; cdr3_aa: CASSFAGGLNTEAFF
j_call: TRBJ2-7; clone_size: -; v_call: TRBV5-4; cdr3_aa: CASNTGPGPSYEQYF
j_call: TRBJ2-1; clone_size: -; v_call: TRBV2; cdr3_aa: CASEFYNEQFF
j_call: TRBJ1-1; clone_size: few; v_call: TRBV18; cdr3_aa: CASSPGDPTVEAFF
j_call: TRBJ1-1; clone_size: few; v_call: TRBV30; cdr3_aa: CAFNPSTNTEAFF
j_call: TRBJ2-3; clone_size: few; v_call: TRBV6-5; cdr3_aa: CASSYSVGADTQYF
j_call: TRBJ2-1; clone_size: few; v_call: TRBV25-1; cdr3_aa: CASRYSYNEQFF
j_call: TRBJ2-3; clone_size: few; v_call: TRBV4-1; cdr3_aa: CASSPDPRDTQYF
j_call: TRBJ2-5; clone_size: -; v_call: TRBV7-8; cdr3_aa: CACGPQQETQYF
j_call: TRBJ2-3; clone_size: -; v_call: TRBV19; cdr3_aa: CASSRDGQSFTDTQYF
j_call: TRBJ2-6; clone_size: few; v_call: TRBV6-2/TRBV6-3; cdr3_aa: CASSYGPPGANVLTF
j_call: TRBJ2-7; clone_size: few; v_call: TRBV20-1; cdr3_aa: CSANRDPYEQYF
j_call: TRBJ2-2; clone_size: -; v_call: TRBV7-8; cdr3_aa: CASSLVRGQRAGELFF
j_call: TRBJ1-4; clone_size: -; v_call: TRBV5-6; cdr3_aa: CASSPGLGPAAEKLFF
j_call: TRBJ1-2; clone_size: many; v_call: TRBV5-6; cdr3_aa: CASSLWESGYTF
j_call: TRBJ1-1; clone_size: few; v_call: TRBV3-1; cdr3_aa: CASSQVGEQGVSFF
j_call: TRBJ2-1; clone_size: few; v_call: TRBV7-3; cdr3_aa: CASSLSGDRENEQFF
j_call: TRBJ2-3; clone_size: few; v_call: TRBV7-3; cdr3_aa: CASSFGQHTDTQYF
j_call: TRBJ2-1; clone_size: -; v_call: TRBV18; cdr3_aa: CASSPPFYGGRSNEQFF
j_call: TRBJ2-5; clone_size: once; v_call: TRBV7-2; cdr3_aa: CASSYMVQETQYF
j_call: TRBJ2-5; clone_size: few; v_call: TRBV5-8; cdr3_aa: CASTDWETQYF
j_call: TRBJ1-5; clone_size: few; v_call: TRBV19; cdr3_aa: CASSQKTGAGQPQHF
j_call: TRBJ1-3; clone_size: -; v_call: TRBV7-2; cdr3_aa: CASSLRVGNTIYF